This T cell receptor (beta chain) was sequenced in a study of T cell responses to AZD1222 COVID-19 vaccine (dated by TCRdb to 2020 to 2023). In terms of the full investigation: AZD1222 recipients given second doses at about 4 weeks or at about 12 weeks were pooled, since spike-specific TCR depth and breadth were not found to differ between the two schedules. A total of 233 trial participants underwent TCR sequencing, of whom about 200 had received two doses of AZD1222 and around 25 had received two doses of the MenACWY control vaccine. Trial participants were enrolled by age into 18-55, 56-69 and 70-plus year subgroups, with 148, 28 and 57 TCR-sequenced participants respectively. Study-wide conclusions, independent of this receptor: Conclusions about previously exposed vaccinees were limited because only a handful of AZD1222 recipients were SARS-CoV-2 seropositive at baseline. Vaccine-associated CD4 TCRs spanned the whole spike protein, with dominant responses in regions 160-218 and 743-854. The 56-69-year group was small, and its depth increase did not reach significance, likely because of low power. After two AZD1222 doses, both the breadth and the depth of spike-specific TCRs were significantly higher than at day 0 and than in MenACWY recipients. Participants were mostly white British and included more females than males, and it was suggested by the authors that clonal diversity may have been underestimated. Reportedly, close to half of the unique spike-specific TCRs recognized epitopes lying outside the regions that are mutated in the B.1.351 and B.1.1.7 variants. Because no day 14 peak-response samples were available, repertoires were characterized only after the peak T cell response.

The CDR3 regions of human TCRbeta chains were subjected to immunosequencing. In the source study's methods: Repertoire TCRs were checked for matches against a reference library of SARS-CoV-2-specific TCRs that had been generated using the MIRA antigen-specificity platform. Breadth was defined as the fraction of unique TCRs that were SARS-CoV-2-associated, and depth was defined as the fraction of total T cells that were SARS-CoV-2-associated. Each spike-specific TCR was assigned to its reactive spike region and to a CD4 or CD8 class using the MIRA data. Log10-transformed breadth and depth values were compared by one-way ANOVA with Sidak's multiple comparisons tests. TCRdb retrieved this table from immuneACCESS and kept in-frame rearrangements only. Not all clones are present; in checked studies, unresolved V genes account for under half, and no reason is known for the remainder. V and J calls and clone size are those listed in that table; D and trimming were worked out from the DNA. This sample holds 100,000 to 150,000 clones; approximately 90% were observed only once. The top ten constitute about 7% of the sample.

This clone has a single count. Its antigen target is currently unknown. No much larger clone exists at a distance of one base, and base qualities are not known. In the paper's terms, the time point label means: baseline before first vaccination. Vaccinee samples came from UK trials COV001 and COV002, including a single-blind randomized controlled phase 2/3 trial of AZD1222 (ChAdOx1 nCoV-19) in healthy adults. For TCRbeta chain sequencing, PBMC samples from trial participants were taken at day 0 and at day 28 after the second dose. The CDR3 measures 15 amino acids from cysteine to phenylalanine. Left in the record is the CDR3 DNA by itself, 45 bases read in frame from the first base. Trimming removed 1 base from V and 7 bases from J, leaving 14 bases between the germline ends. The germline V gene specifies LGHNA as CDR1 and YNFKEQ as CDR2.

The clonotype was recovered from an adult in good health. The rearranged segments are TRBV4-2 and TRBJ2-1; TRBD2 is a weak D gene call, 5 bases matching. The sequencing here drew on peripheral blood, taken on day 0 of AZD1222 vaccination. In nucleotide form, the sequence is TGTGCCAGCAGCCAAGCCGCCGGGGTCGGGAATGAGCAGTTCTTC. The encoded protein is CASSQAAGVGNEQFF.